This T cell receptor beta chain was recovered during a study of CD8+ T cells in alopecia areata. V shed 5 bases, J shed 9 bases, and the junction held 5 bases outside the gene matches. Germline-derived CDR1 and CDR2 are MDHEN and SYDVKM. There are 14 residues in the CDR3. Study results and caveats: A great number of expanded lesional clones endured in scalp and blood during tofacitinib. How baseline CD8+ expansion relates to response remains uncertain (there was one nonresponder).

On this clone itself: Its matching antigen is unknown.

Extracted RNA was reverse transcribed into cDNA, the sequencing template. The protocol was immunoSEQ multiplex PCR, while the TCRdb copy is restricted to in-frame clones and leaves out a portion. Of more than 150,000 clones listed, around 51% are singletons. Treatment specified: oral pan-JAK inhibitor, 5-10 mg twice daily. Lesional scalp tissue (obtained by punch biopsy) and peripheral blood were collected from alopecia areata patients. This sequence was found in a human donor with alopecia areata. Sequencing used CD8+ T cells sorted from blood, obtained between weeks 51 and 54, from a patient treated with tofacitinib. The genes are TRBV28 and TRBJ2-1; 12 bases line up with TRBD2. CDR3 bases: TGTGCCAGCAGTCTAGCGGGGGGGCCAGCTGAGCAGTTCTTC. It is translated as CASSLAGGPAEQFF.